This TCR beta chain was observed in a study of CD8+CD57+ T cells in acquired aplastic anemia. Study in general: DNA recovered from sorted CD4+ and CD8+ cells had a mean of approximately 3 ug. General observations from the study: The CD8+ Simpson's diversity of patients and controls was not significantly different. Researchers report that about 28 CD8+ CDR3 sequences appeared in both patients and controls.

V lost 6 bases and J lost 9; bases outside the gene matches: 13. Per the germline V gene, CDR1 is MNHNS and CDR2 is SASEGT. This CDR3 region has 15 residues. In its sample, this clonotype was seen many times. Its antigen is still unknown. The template for TCR beta VDJ and CDR3 sequence profiling was genomic DNA. TCRdb recomputed calls from the reads with MiXCR, one row per CDR3 protein. Of under 200,000 distinct CDR3 sequences in the sample, around 45% were seen once. The sequence derives from a human donor in good health. The sequenced sample was sorted CD4+, CD8+, or CD8+CD57+ T cells (not recorded which) from PBMCs. This chain links TRBV6-1 with TRBJ2-7; TRBD2 matches 11 bases. Written as DNA, the CDR3 is TGTGCCAGCAGGAGGGGACTAGCGGACCCTTTCGGGCAGTACTTC. Protein product: CASRRGLADPFGQYF.